What follows describes a single TCR beta chain. Germline V gene lookup returns CDR1 DFQATT and CDR2 SNEGSKA (reference sequence). This CDR3 contains 15 residues. V was trimmed by 0 bases and J by 2 bases, leaving 13 bases between them. The sample comes from a study of CD8+CD57+ T cells in acquired aplastic anemia. Profiling of TCR beta VDJ combinations and CDR3 sequences used genomic DNA as template. TCRdb re-called the reads with MiXCR, one entry per CDR3 protein. Found here are approximately 170,000 distinct CDR3 sequences, about 60% of them singletons; the top ten hold about 41%. Sequences were obtained from sorted CD4+, CD8+, or CD8+CD57+ T cells (not recorded which) from PBMCs. The chain recombines TRBV20-1 with TRBJ2-5; either TRBD1 or TRBD2 may fit D (6 bases each). The receptor's source is a human donor in good health. For the CDR3, the DNA is TGCAGTGCTAGAGACCCCGGAGGGGGGCAAGAGACCCAGTACTTC. Translated: CSARDPGGGQETQYF.